This T cell receptor (beta chain) was retrieved from a study of CXCR3-negative and CXCR3-positive naive CD8 T cells. CDR1 and CDR2 (germline): SQVTM, ANQGSEA. The CDR3 has 12 residues. The method, 5' RACE with UMI labels, was used to prepare the TRB cDNA libraries. TCRdb reprocessed the 5' RACE reads and keeps a single row for each CDR3 protein, giving no DNA. Its listing shows 90,000 to 100,000 distinct CDR3 sequences. Points on this clonotype: The antigen is undetermined.

Study-wide points: For CXCR3-positive naive cells, TRB CDR3s were more hydrophobic than those of CXCR3-negative naive cells.

Sequencing was carried out using naive CXCR3+ CD8+ T cells from blood. Subset of the sample: CD45RO-CCR7+CD27+CD95- naive CD8+ T cells expressing CXCR3 (TNR3+). The rearrangement uses TRBV29-1 and TRBJ1-1; TCRdb indicates TRBD1, and absent DNA this call remains unverified. The TCR sequence derives from a human donor in good health. Some clones in this sample may be carry-over from other donors' samples. CDR3 residues: CSVDSWTARAFF.